The following is a T cell receptor (beta chain) sequence with its context. With a much larger clone just one base away, this may be a read error. CDR1 is MNHEY and CDR2 is SMNVEV in the germline V gene (reference sequence). V shed 8 bases and J 10 bases; nucleotides not matched to a gene: 11. The CDR3 extends over 14 amino acids. This sample stems from a study of CD4 and CD8 cells across lung adenocarcinoma regions. The patients had localized lung adenocarcinoma, a non-small cell subtype. TCRdb independently ran MiXCR on the PCR reads; one entry per CDR3 protein. The sample carries roughly 25,000 distinct CDR3 sequences, 50% to 55% recorded once.

The chain links TRBV27 to TRBJ2-1; 10 nucleotides line up with TRBD2. Sequenced: CD8+ T cells from the center of a lung tumor. The sequence was collected from a male donor with lung adenocarcinoma. The CD4 and CD8 labels of this study may be unreliable. Written as DNA, the CDR3 is TGTGCCAGCGGCCGGACTAGCGGAGTCTACGAGCAGTTCTTC. Encoded protein: CASGRTSGVYEQFF.